This T cell receptor (beta chain) was sequenced during a study of beta chain features in type 1 diabetes. Whole-study results and caveats: Type 1 diabetes patients showed a moderate but significant shortening of TCRB CDR3s in all four CD4+ subsets. The cDNA sequencing approach could over-represent high-TCR-expressing cells.

V was shortened by 3 bases and J by 8 bases, with 14 bases between the two germline ends. The germline V gene encodes CDR1 SGDLS and CDR2 YYNGEE. The CDR3 loop spans 13 amino acids. The isolated RNA, all of it, was reverse transcribed, so expressed TCRB transcripts were what got sequenced. Produced via immunoSEQ multiplex PCR; TCRdb's table is partial and in-frame only. Of some 280,000 clones in the sample, around an eighth were seen once. This clone has just a few counts. Its specificity is unknown. The sample taken for sequencing was naive CD4+ T cells from blood. The chain joins TRBV9 to TRBJ1-2, with no clear D. This clonotype was sampled from a man in his thirties or forties with type 1 diabetes. The CDR3 protein is CASSEGPRGGYTF. DNA of the CDR3: TGTGCCAGCAGCGAAGGCCCGCGGGGAGGCTACACCTTC.